These 32 T cell receptor beta chains were all obtained from the same sample, sequenced in a study of CD8 T cell repertoires and HIV-1 epitope variants. TCRdb's copy holds only in-frame clones and misses some; the assay was immunoSEQ multiplex PCR. The table records fewer than 5,000 clones, 66% of them present only once. These receptors' targets are unknown. Specimen: cultured CD8+ T cells derived from PBMCs. These receptors all stem from a male donor with HIV.

The J gene is TRBJ1-1, the V gene TRBV7-9; weak D call: TRBD1 (6 bases). This CDR3 region has 12 residues. Germline CDR1 and CDR2: SEHNR and FQNEAQ (reference sequence). The V end lost 1 base, the J end lost 8 bases, and 8 bases lay between the germline ends. The DNA for the CDR3 is TGTGCCAGCAGCTTAGGGACAGTCGAAGCTTTCTTT. This sequence encodes CASSLGTVEAFF.

This clone occurred once. This chain links TRBV19 with TRBJ2-2, with TRBD1 identical over 10 bases. The CDR3 runs to 14 residues. Germline V gives CDR1 LNHDA, CDR2 SQIVND (reference sequence). V was pared by 9 bases and J by 2 bases, with 3 bases of the junction left unmatched. The CDR3 DNA follows: TGTGCCAGCCGGGACAGGGGAAACACCGGGGAGCTGTTTTTT. Translation: CASRDRGNTGELFF.

The chain has TRBV7-8 and TRBJ2-6; D may be TRBD2 (6 bases). The CDR3 loop spans 18 amino acids. Deletions cut 1 base from V and 0 bases from J, with 13 bases between. Looked up from germline, CDR1 is SGHVS and CDR2 is FQNEAQ. Here the CDR3 DNA reads TGTGCCAGCAGCTTAGTGGGACTCGACTTCTCTGGGGCCAACGTCCTGACTTTC. This translates into CASSLVGLDFSGANVLTF.

The chain is built from TRBV18 and TRBJ1-5; 7 nucleotides agree with TRBD1. CDR1 is KGHSH, CDR2 LQKENI, per germline. V lost 2 bases to trimming and J lost 5 bases; unmatched junction nucleotides: 9. The CDR3 length is 16 residues. The CDR3 spells CASSPNAGGDYQPQHF. As DNA, the CDR3 is TGTGCCAGCTCACCAAACGCAGGGGGGGATTATCAGCCCCAGCATTTT.

The V and J genes are TRBV14 and TRBJ2-7, with 8 bases lining up with TRBD2. In germline, CDR1 is SGHDN, CDR2 FVKESK. V was clipped by 4 bases and J by 13 bases; unmatched bases: 9. This CDR3 spans 12 amino acids. The CDR3 loop reads CASSPGGARKYF. DNA of the CDR3: TGTGCCAGCAGCCCCGGGGGGGCGCGGAAATACTTC.

In this sample, this clone turned up a few times. The chain is built from TRBV6-5 and TRBJ1-1; TRBD1 matches at 7 bases. This CDR3 is 13 amino acids long. The ends lost 5 bases at V and 1 base at J; junction bases unmatched: 1. Germline-derived CDR1 and CDR2 are MNHEY and SVGAGI. The CDR3 protein is CASSRTGNTEAFF. The CDR3 DNA follows: TGTGCCAGCAGTAGGACAGGGAACACTGAAGCTTTCTTT.

Comment on this clone: This is likely a read error, given that the CDR3 carries no conserved phenylalanine or tryptophan at its end. Because the CDR3's place on the DNA is in doubt, the DNA is left out and the CDR3 is given as listed by TCRdb. This chain links TRBV5-1 with TRBJ2-7; no DNA check was done on the table's D call, TRBD2. With termini counted, the CDR3 has 11 amino acids. Germline V gene sequence: CDR1 SGHRS, CDR2 YFSETQ. The chain's CDR3 is CASSSGLDMGI.

This clone ranks as medium-sized (0.01 to 0.1%). The gene calls are TRBV11-3 and TRBJ2-3, with D perhaps TRBD2 (5 bases). Per the germline V gene, CDR1 is SGHNT and CDR2 is YENEEA. The CDR3 sequence is 15 residues long. V lost 5 bases, J lost 5 bases, and 17 bases lay in between. The CDR3 spells CASSRREGVGDTQYF. CDR3 coding DNA: TGTGCCAGCAGCCGAAGAGAGGGAGTGGGAGATACGCAGTATTTT.

This rearrangement joins TRBV27 to TRBJ1-1, with D possibly being TRBD1 (6 bases). CDR1 and CDR2 from the germline V gene are MNHEY and SMNVEV (reference sequence). V was trimmed by 7 bases and J by 1 base, leaving 10 bases between them. CDR3 size: 13 residues. The CDR3 loop reads CASTGTSNTEAFF. Here the CDR3 DNA reads TGTGCCAGCACTGGGACATCGAACACTGAAGCTTTCTTT.

The chain links TRBV5-5 to TRBJ1-5, with 8 bases identical to TRBD1. The CDR3 is 15 amino acids. Germline assignment: CDR1 SGHKS and CDR2 YYEKEE (reference sequence). V lost 0 bases and J lost 5; bases outside the gene matches: 4. The CDR3 spells CASSLGQGRYQPQHF. The CDR3 nucleotides read TGTGCCAGCAGCTTGGGACAGGGGAGATATCAGCCCCAGCATTTT.

The chain recombines TRBV19 with TRBJ2-1; TRBD2 matches at 8 bases. Per the germline V gene, CDR1 is LNHDA and CDR2 is SQIVND (reference sequence). The CDR3 is 17 residues long. V dropped 6 bases and J dropped 0; count of bases not matched to a gene: 10. The DNA for the CDR3 is TGTGCCAGTAGGTGGCGGGGGGACGTGAGCTCCTACAATGAGCAGTTCTTC. It translates to CASRWRGDVSSYNEQFF. The full variable domain, in which reference TRBV19 and TRBJ2-1 provide the parts outside the CDR3, is DGGITQSPKYLFRKEGQNVTLSCEQNLNHDAMYWYRQDPGQGLRLIYYSQIVNDFQKGDIAEGYSVSREKKESFPLTVTSAQKNPTAFYLCASRWRGDVSSYNEQFFGPGTRLTVL.

The rearrangement joins TRBV5-4 to TRBJ2-7, with D possibly matching TRBD1 (5 bases). The V end lost 4 bases, the J end lost 2 bases, and 13 bases lay between the germline ends. CDR1 and CDR2 from the germline V gene are SGHNT and YYREEE (reference sequence). This CDR3 has 14 residues. CDR3 sequence reads: CASSDSTVTYEQYF. CDR3 DNA: TGTGCCAGCAGCGACTCGACAGTTACCTACGAGCAGTACTTC.

This clone has more than one count but fewer than ten. This chain uses TRBV7-9 with TRBJ2-1; 11 bases agree with TRBD1. Germline values: CDR1 SEHNR, CDR2 FQNEAQ (reference sequence). This CDR3 spans 14 amino acids. The V gene end was trimmed by 3 bases and the J gene end by 6 bases; junction bases not matched to a gene: 1. In DNA form, the CDR3 reads TGTGCCAGCAGCTTGGACAGGGGGCTCAATGAGCAGTTCTTC. It yields the protein CASSLDRGLNEQFF.

This chain joins TRBV25-1 and TRBJ2-1; a possible D gene is TRBD2 (6 bases). V shed 5 bases and J shed 9 bases, with 11 bases lying between them. Germline lookup yields CDR1 MGHDK and CDR2 SYGVNS. This CDR3 region has 12 residues. The CDR3 protein is CASSPTSSEQFF. CDR3 DNA sequence: TGTGCCAGCAGTCCTACTAGCAGTGAGCAGTTCTTC.

Details on this clone: One junction end disagrees with the germline gene, perhaps due to a read error. The CDR3 sequence is CASSTIGTDTQYF. CDR3 in DNA: TGTGCCAGCAGCACCATTGGCACGGATACGCAGTATTTT. J is TRBJ2-3 and V is TRBV7-8; D is uncertain. The germline CDR1 and CDR2 sequences are SGHVS and FQNEAQ. The CDR3 contains 13 residues.

A single count supports this clone. The J gene is TRBJ1-4, the V gene TRBV11-2; 7 bases map to TRBD1. Germline lookup yields CDR1 SGHAT and CDR2 FQNNGV. V shed 2 bases and J 3 bases; nucleotides not matched to a gene: 6. The length of the CDR3 is 16 residues. In nucleotides, the CDR3 is TGTGCCAGCAGCTTAATCTTCGGGACAGCTAATGAAAAACTGTTTTTT. Protein product: CASSLIFGTANEKLFF.

This clone was seen a few times. This chain connects TRBV7-9 to TRBJ2-1, with TRBD2 as a possible D gene (5 bases). CDR1 and CDR2 (germline): SEHNR, FQNEAQ (reference sequence). The CDR3 extends over 13 amino acids. Trimming removed 5 bases at V and 8 bases at J, with 13 bases between. The CDR3 DNA reads as TGTGCCAGCAGCCCTGGATCAGCGGATGAGCAGTTCTTC. The encoded protein is CASSPGSADEQFF.

This chain uses TRBV9 with TRBJ2-4, with TRBD2 matching 9 bases. This CDR3 is built from 15 residues. Trimming cost V 0 bases and J 7 bases; bases outside gene matches: 5. The germline V gene has CDR1 SGDLS and CDR2 YYNGEE. The CDR3 region is CASSVDSGRGNIQYF. The CDR3 coding sequence is TGTGCCAGCAGCGTAGATAGCGGGAGAGGCAACATTCAGTACTTC.

As for this clone: The junction does not match germline at one end; this may be a read error. The V gene is TRBV5-1, the J gene TRBJ1-2; D not certain. The CDR3 totals 16 residues. Germline CDR1 reads SGHRS; CDR2 reads YFSETQ. CDR3 DNA sequence: TGTGCCAGCAGCCCTTGGCCGGTAGAATTGGACTATGGCTACACCTTC. Amino acid sequence: CASSPWPVELDYGYTF.

V and J are TRBV15 and TRBJ1-5; 7 bases line up with TRBD1. Germline lookup yields CDR1 LNHNV and CDR2 YYDKDF (reference sequence). The CDR3 extends over 15 amino acids. Trimming took 4 bases from V and 2 from J; bases not matched to a gene: 5. Here the CDR3 reads CATSNSGQGNQPQHF. CDR3 nucleotide sequence: TGTGCCACCAGCAATTCCGGACAGGGCAATCAGCCCCAGCATTTT.

The chain recombines TRBV7-6 with TRBJ2-1; 10 bases line up with TRBD1. CDR1 SGHVS and CDR2 FNYEAQ come from the germline V gene. Germline trimming cut 3 bases from V and 8 bases from J; bases unmatched to any gene: 4. CDR3 length: 14 amino acids. The CDR3 coding sequence is TGTGCCAGCAGCTTTGGGACAGGGGTCGATGAGCAGTTCTTC. Protein product: CASSFGTGVDEQFF.

This clone was seen a handful of times. The chain combines TRBV5-6 with TRBJ1-2; 11 nucleotides match TRBD1. Germline loops: CDR1 SGHDT, CDR2 YYEEEE. V was clipped by 0 bases and J by 10 bases; unmatched bases: 5. The CDR3 is 14 amino acids. The CDR3 protein is CASSLGGTGGTYTF. Here the CDR3 DNA reads TGTGCCAGCAGCTTGGGCGGGACAGGGGGAACCTACACCTTC.

V and J are TRBV11-1 and TRBJ1-1; perhaps TRBD1 as D (5 bases). Germline values: CDR1 SGHAT, CDR2 FQDESV (reference sequence). This CDR3 is built from 17 residues. The V gene lost 5 bases and the J gene lost 6 bases, with 25 bases spanning the gap. The CDR3 loop reads CASSLGGERSEIPEAFF. DNA of the CDR3: TGTGCCAGCAGCCTAGGAGGGGAGCGCTCCGAAATCCCTGAAGCTTTCTTT. The whole variable domain, filled in from reference TRBV11-1 and TRBJ1-1, reads EAEVAQSPRYKITEKSQAVAFWCDPISGHATLYWYRQILGQGPELLVQFQDESVVDDSQLPKDRFSAERLKGVDSTLKIQPAELGDSAMYLCASSLGGERSEIPEAFFGQGTRLTVV.

The CDR3 DNA follows: TGTGCCAGCAGCCAGGGCGGGGGGGACGAGCAGTACTTC. Amino acids: CASSQGGGDEQYF. The chain employs TRBV5-6 and TRBJ2-7, with 9 nucleotides matching TRBD2. The trim removed 4 bases at V and 5 bases at J, leaving 4 bases unmatched. The germline CDR1 and CDR2 sequences are SGHDT and YYEEEE. There are 13 residues in the CDR3. The variable domain in full, completed from reference TRBV5-6 and TRBJ2-7, reads DAGVTQSPTHLIKTRGQQVTLRCSPKSGHDTVSWYQQALGQGPQFIFQYYEEEERQRGNFPDRFSGHQFPNYSSELNVNALLLGDSALYLCASSQGGGDEQYFGPGTRLTVT.

The chain employs TRBV12-1 and TRBJ2-2. TRBV12-1 is reported as a pseudogene. The CDR3 has 14 residues. The DNA for the CDR3 is TGTGCCAGCAGCTTTGAACGACCTACCGGGGAGCTGTTTTTT. This sequence encodes CASSFERPTGELFF.

In its sample, this clone was seen a few times. This chain links TRBV29-1 with TRBJ1-2; TRBD1 agrees at 9 bases. From germline, CDR1 is SQVTM and CDR2 ANQGSEA. The length of the CDR3 is 16 residues. The V gene end was trimmed by 2 bases and the J gene end by 9 bases; junction bases not matched to a gene: 16. Here the CDR3 DNA reads TGCAGCGTTGAACACCACCCTGGAACAGGGGGCGAAAGCTACACCTTC. It translates to CSVEHHPGTGGESYTF.

This chain joins TRBV19 and TRBJ2-1; 12 nucleotides agree with TRBD2. V trimming: 2 bases; J trimming: 2 bases; junction bases outside the gene matches: 1. CDR1 and CDR2 (germline): LNHDA, SQIVND (reference sequence). This CDR3 contains 16 residues. The DNA of the CDR3 is TGTGCCAGTAGTATACGGACTAGCGGGACCTACAATGAGCAGTTCTTC. Amino acids: CASSIRTSGTYNEQFF. Drawing the rest from reference TRBV19 and TRBJ2-1, the complete variable domain is DGGITQSPKYLFRKEGQNVTLSCEQNLNHDAMYWYRQDPGQGLRLIYYSQIVNDFQKGDIAEGYSVSREKKESFPLTVTSAQKNPTAFYLCASSIRTSGTYNEQFFGPGTRLTVL.

The gene calls are TRBV28 and TRBJ2-5; no definite D call. CDR1 is MDHEN, CDR2 SYDVKM, per germline. CDR3 length equals 15 residues. V lost 5 bases and J 2 bases, leaving 15 bases between the germline ends. The DNA of the CDR3 is TGTGCCAGCAGTCCCCCCTCGGAGAAGCAAGAGACCCAGTACTTC. It specifies CASSPPSEKQETQYF. Full variable domain (rest looked up from reference TRBV28 and TRBJ2-5): DVKVTQSSRYLVKRTGEKVFLECVQDMDHENMFWYRQDPGLGLRLIYFSYDVKMKEKGDIPEGYSVSREKKERFSLILESASTNQTSMYLCASSPPSEKQETQYFGPGTRLLVL.

The CDR3: CASRLAGEGEQFF. The CDR3 DNA reads TGTGCCAGCAGGCTAGCGGGAGAAGGTGAGCAGTTCTTC. The chain carries TRBV14 and TRBJ2-1; 10 bases map to TRBD2. Germline V CDR1 and CDR2: SGHDN, FVKESK. V was pared by 6 bases and J by 9 bases, with 5 bases of the junction left unmatched. This CDR3 contains 13 residues.

V and J are TRBV2 and TRBJ2-2; tentative D call: TRBD1 (6 bases). The CDR3 totals 16 residues. Trimming shortened V by 3 bases and J by 3 bases, and 14 bases separated the two germline ends. Germline V gene data show CDR1 as SNHLY and CDR2 as FYNNEI. The CDR3 DNA follows: TGTGCCAGCAGTGAGTTTCAGGGGCAGGACACCGGGGAGCTGTTTTTT. It codes for CASSEFQGQDTGELFF.

The chain links TRBV11-1 to TRBJ1-2, with TRBD1 matching 10 bases. V shed 5 bases and J 7 bases; nucleotides not matched to a gene: 10. The CDR3 length is 15 residues. Germline V gives CDR1 SGHAT, CDR2 FQDESV (reference sequence). The CDR3 loop reads CASSASTGGASGYTF. The CDR3 bases are TGTGCCAGCAGCGCTTCGACAGGGGGCGCCTCTGGCTACACCTTC. Based on the CDR3 plus reference TRBV11-1 and TRBJ1-2, the full variable domain is EAEVAQSPRYKITEKSQAVAFWCDPISGHATLYWYRQILGQGPELLVQFQDESVVDDSQLPKDRFSAERLKGVDSTLKIQPAELGDSAMYLCASSASTGGASGYTFGSGTRLTVV.

A few counts support this clone. This chain joins TRBV7-8 and TRBJ2-7; D perhaps matches TRBD2 (6 bases). Trimming left V 5 bases short and J 3 bases short, with 14 bases between. CDR1 is SGHVS and CDR2 is FQNEAQ in the germline V gene. The CDR3 totals 14 residues. CDR3 nucleotides: TGTGCCAGCAGCCCAAGGGCGGGGCACTACGAGCAGTACTTC. This encodes CASSPRAGHYEQYF. Combining the CDR3 with reference TRBV7-8 and TRBJ2-7 gives the whole variable domain GAGVSQSPRYKVAKRGQDVALRCDPISGHVSLFWYQQALGQGPEFLTYFQNEAQLDKSGLPSDRFFAERPEGSVSTLKIQRTQQEDSAVYLCASSPRAGHYEQYFGPGTRLTVT.